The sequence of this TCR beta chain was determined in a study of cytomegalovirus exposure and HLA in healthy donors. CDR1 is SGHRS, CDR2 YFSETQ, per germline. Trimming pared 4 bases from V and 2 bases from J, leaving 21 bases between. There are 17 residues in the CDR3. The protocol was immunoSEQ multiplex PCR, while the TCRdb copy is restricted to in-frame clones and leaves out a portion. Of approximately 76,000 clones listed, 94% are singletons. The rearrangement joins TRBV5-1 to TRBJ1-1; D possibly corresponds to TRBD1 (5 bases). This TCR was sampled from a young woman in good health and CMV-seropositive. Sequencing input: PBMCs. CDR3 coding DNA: TGCGCCAGCAGCACGGGGGGTCTTGGGCAGGGTAACACTGAAGCTTTCTTT. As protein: CASSTGGLGQGNTEAFF.